Listed below are T cell receptor beta chains from one sample, sequenced in a study of breast tumors, draining lymph nodes, adjacent tissues. TCRdb itself ran the multiplex PCR reads through MiXCR, one entry per CDR3 protein. The sample has 15,000 to 20,000 distinct CDR3 sequences, nearly 45% seen once. Sequenced input: tumor-adjacent breast tissue. The source of these receptors is a female donor with breast cancer. Some clones in this sample may be carry-over from other donors' samples. The CDR3 runs from the conserved cysteine through the conserved F or W.

CDR3 length: 17
V gene: TRBV20-1
J gene: TRBJ1-2
CDR3 protein: CSASSQPGQGFNYGYTF

CDR3 length: 15
V gene: TRBV4-1
J gene: TRBJ1-4
CDR3 protein: CAGSQEGTGAEKLFF

CDR3 length: 12
V gene: TRBV4-1
J gene: TRBJ2-1
CDR3 protein: CASSQDRERQFF

CDR3 length: 17
V gene: TRBV24-1
J gene: TRBJ2-6
CDR3 protein: CATSDPGQGAGANVLTF

CDR3 length: 14
V gene: TRBV20-1
J gene: TRBJ1-2
CDR3 protein: CSARDPPGGRGYTF

CDR3 length: 16
V gene: TRBV5-6
J gene: TRBJ2-4
CDR3 protein: CACSSAAGLAKNIQYF

CDR3 length: 11
V gene: TRBV7-2
J gene: TRBJ2-3
CDR3 protein: CASSLVDTEYF

CDR3 length: 13
V gene: TRBV7-6
J gene: TRBJ1-3
CDR3 protein: CASRKTPGNTIYF

CDR3 length: 15
V gene: TRBV20-1
J gene: TRBJ2-7
CDR3 protein: CSAPSAARSSYEQYF

CDR3 length: 17
V gene: TRBV6-1
J gene: TRBJ1-5
CDR3 protein: CASSQRGQATGNQPQHF

CDR3 length: 13
V gene: TRBV2
J gene: TRBJ1-2
CDR3 protein: CATLAMVGYGYTF

CDR3 length: 14
V gene: TRBV20-1
J gene: TRBJ2-7
CDR3 protein: CSARIRSLPYEQYF

CDR3 length: 15
V gene: TRBV7-6
J gene: TRBJ2-5
CDR3 protein: CASSLPTGGQETQYF

CDR3 length: 12
V gene: TRBV29-1
J gene: TRBJ1-2
CDR3 protein: CSVEVTPYGYTF

CDR3 length: 15
V gene: TRBV2
J gene: TRBJ1-6
CDR3 protein: CASSYRGALNSPLHF

CDR3 length: 15
V gene: TRBV20-1
J gene: TRBJ2-1
CDR3 protein: CSAEPAAGSYNEQFF

CDR3 length: 15
V gene: TRBV11-1
J gene: TRBJ2-2
CDR3 protein: CASSLSGRASGELFF

CDR3 length: 16
V gene: TRBV7-2
J gene: TRBJ1-6
CDR3 protein: CASSLEGSSYNSPLHF

CDR3 length: 15
V gene: TRBV6-4
J gene: TRBJ1-5
CDR3 protein: CASSDNLTKGQPQHF

CDR3 length: 17
V gene: TRBV10-2
J gene: TRBJ2-1
CDR3 protein: CASSELGTSGSGNEQFF

CDR3 length: 14
V gene: TRBV5-1
J gene: TRBJ2-7
CDR3 protein: CASSLDGTVYEQYF

CDR3 length: 14
V gene: TRBV12-3/TRBV12-4
J gene: TRBJ2-5
CDR3 protein: CASSPGLVQETQYF

CDR3 length: 15
V gene: TRBV12-3/TRBV12-4
J gene: TRBJ2-7
CDR3 protein: CASSFIWDRDYEQYF

CDR3 length: 15
V gene: TRBV6-1
J gene: TRBJ2-1
CDR3 protein: CASSATSGRVNEQFF

CDR3 length: 15
V gene: TRBV5-1
J gene: TRBJ1-2
CDR3 protein: CASSLAATGSYGYTF

CDR3 length: 16
V gene: TRBV7-3
J gene: TRBJ1-3
CDR3 protein: CASSLTRGNYGYTIYF

CDR3 length: 14
V gene: TRBV18
J gene: TRBJ2-6
CDR3 protein: CASSPGVGANVLTF

CDR3 length: 18
V gene: TRBV6-4
J gene: TRBJ2-2
CDR3 protein: CASSGPPGTGVNTGELFF

CDR3 length: 17
V gene: TRBV4-1
J gene: TRBJ1-5
CDR3 protein: CASSQASLTALYQPQHF

CDR3 length: 13
V gene: TRBV4-1
J gene: TRBJ1-6
CDR3 protein: CASSRAGDSPLHF

CDR3 length: 14
V gene: TRBV5-1
J gene: TRBJ1-3
CDR3 protein: CASSLTGPGNTIYF

CDR3 length: 17
V gene: TRBV20-1
J gene: TRBJ2-2
CDR3 protein: CSARDPTSGGNTGELFF

CDR3 length: 14
V gene: TRBV19
J gene: TRBJ2-1
CDR3 protein: CASSTQGSGDEQFF

CDR3 length: 14
V gene: TRBV6-5
J gene: TRBJ1-2
CDR3 protein: CARRLAGGNYGYTF

CDR3 length: 15
V gene: TRBV19
J gene: TRBJ1-2
CDR3 protein: CATRDTASNNYGYTF

CDR3 length: 15
V gene: TRBV10-3
J gene: TRBJ2-1
CDR3 protein: CAISEGDVLIDEQFF

CDR3 length: 13
V gene: TRBV10-1
J gene: TRBJ1-6
CDR3 protein: CASREDGTSPLHF

CDR3 length: 18
V gene: TRBV7-9
J gene: TRBJ2-1
CDR3 protein: CASSLPIAGQGARNEQFF

CDR3 length: 12
V gene: TRBV15
J gene: TRBJ2-7
CDR3 protein: CATSLGFYEQYF

CDR3 length: 15
V gene: TRBV4-2
J gene: TRBJ2-5
CDR3 protein: CASSQGGVNQETQYF

CDR3 length: 15
V gene: TRBV6-5
J gene: TRBJ1-1
CDR3 protein: CASSYSAGGYTEAFF